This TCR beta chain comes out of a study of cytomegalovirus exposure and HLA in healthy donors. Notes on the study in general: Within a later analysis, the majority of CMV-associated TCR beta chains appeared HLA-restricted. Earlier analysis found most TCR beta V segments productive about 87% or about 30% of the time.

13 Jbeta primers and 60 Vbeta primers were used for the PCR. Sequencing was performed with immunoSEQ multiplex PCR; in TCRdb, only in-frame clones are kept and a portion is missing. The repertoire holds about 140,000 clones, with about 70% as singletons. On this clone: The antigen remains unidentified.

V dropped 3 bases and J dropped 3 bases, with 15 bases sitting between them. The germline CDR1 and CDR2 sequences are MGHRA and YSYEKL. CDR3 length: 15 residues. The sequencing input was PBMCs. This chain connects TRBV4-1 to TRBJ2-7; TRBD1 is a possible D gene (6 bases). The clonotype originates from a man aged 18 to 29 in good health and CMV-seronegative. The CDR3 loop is CASSHSVKGVYEQYF. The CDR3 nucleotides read TGCGCCAGCAGCCATTCGGTTAAGGGGGTCTACGAGCAGTACTTC.